This T cell receptor beta chain appears in the sequencing data of a study of beta chain features in type 1 diabetes. Whole-study findings and limits: Type 1 diabetes patients had moderately but significantly shorter TCRB CDR3s in all four CD4+ subsets.

This clone was counted a single time. Its target is not known. What was sequenced were expressed TCRB transcripts, since all of the isolated RNA had been reverse transcribed. Clones were read by immunoSEQ multiplex PCR, and TCRdb kept only the in-frame ones, dropping some. The sample holds about 28,000 clones; less than 75% are singletons and the top ten take 2% to 2.5%. This CDR3 spans 11 amino acids. Between the trimmed V and J ends, which lost 3 bases and 7 bases, there was a span of 7 bases. Germline CDR1 DFQATT, CDR2 SNEGSKA (reference sequence). The sample taken for sequencing was Tregs from blood. The sequence derives from a woman younger than 45 with type 1 diabetes. This chain connects TRBV20-1 to TRBJ2-1; D is unclear. Here the CDR3 DNA reads TGCAGTGCTAGTGGCAGGAATGAGCAGTTCTTC. Translated, it gives CSASGRNEQFF.